This is a list of T cell receptor beta chains from one sample in a study of CD8+ T cells in alopecia areata. Measured with immunoSEQ multiplex PCR; TCRdb has only the in-frame clones, and not every one. The table records some 190,000 clones, 51% of them present only once. The sample was CD8+ T cells sorted from blood, taken at week 52, from a patient treated with tofacitinib. The receptors were sampled from a human donor with alopecia areata. CDR3s include the opening cysteine and the closing phenylalanine or tryptophan. A D gene is named only where the DNA matches it firmly. Size is stated for part of the rows, as once, few or many counts, or as a class when the clone is expanded.

CDR3	DNA	V	J	size	D
CASSFGDTWDSPLHF	TGTGCCAGCAGTTTTGGAGATACATGGGATTCACCCCTCCACTTT	TRBV27	TRBJ1-6	-	-
CATSRDGIQYF	TGTGCCACCAGCAGAGATGGTATTCAGTACTTC	TRBV15	TRBJ2-4	few	-
CASSPGPSLGPQHF	TGTGCCAGCAGCCCTGGACCGTCGCTAGGGCCCCAGCATTTT	TRBV7-9	TRBJ1-5	-	-
CASSLESGSSYEQYF	TGTGCCAGCAGCTTAGAGTCAGGAAGCTCCTACGAGCAGTACTTC	TRBV7-9	TRBJ2-7	few	-
CASSFGKSQETQYF	TGTGCCAGCAGCTTCGGCAAAAGCCAAGAGACCCAGTACTTC	TRBV11-2	TRBJ2-5	-	-
CATGGGAGNSPLHF	TGTGCCACCGGGGGGGGCGCAGGCAATTCACCCCTCCACTTT	TRBV10-3	TRBJ1-6	-	-
CASSLEQGAGGYTF	TGTGCCAGCAGCTTGGAACAGGGGGCTGGTGGCTACACCTTC	TRBV5-6	TRBJ1-2	-	TRBD1
CASRQDSSYEQYF	TGTGCCAGTAGACAGGACAGCTCCTACGAGCAGTACTTC	TRBV19	TRBJ2-7	-	-
CSAVQGAISTDTQYF	TGCAGCGCCGTACAGGGGGCGATAAGCACAGATACGCAGTATTTT	TRBV29-1	TRBJ2-3	-	TRBD1
CASSLTVAYGYTF	TGTGCCAGCAGCTTGACAGTTGCCTATGGCTACACCTTC	TRBV7-2	TRBJ1-2	few	-
CASSSTDGDSYEQYF	TGTGCCAGCAGCTCCACGGACGGGGATTCCTACGAGCAGTACTTC	TRBV13	TRBJ2-7	-	-
CASSYRPSRYF	TGCGCCAGCAGTTATAGACCCTCGCGGTACTTC	TRBV5-1	TRBJ2-4	-	-
CASSIGANTEAFF	TGTGCCAGCAGCATCGGGGCGAACACTGAAGCTTTCTTT	TRBV13	TRBJ1-1	-	-
CSARGDEKLFF	TGCAGTGCTAGAGGTGATGAAAAACTGTTTTTT	TRBV20-1	TRBJ1-4	-	-
CASSLAGIMNTEAFF	TGTGCCAGCAGCTTAGCTGGGATTATGAACACTGAAGCTTTCTTT	TRBV7-9	TRBJ1-1	-	-
CASSILWTTGPSTDTQYF	TGTGCCAGTAGTATACTGTGGACGACGGGCCCTAGCACAGATACGCAGTATTTT	TRBV19	TRBJ2-3	-	-
CASLETGMGSNEKLFF	TGTGCCAGCCTCGAGACAGGAATGGGGTCTAATGAAAAACTGTTTTTT	TRBV19	TRBJ1-4	few	-